This TCR beta chain was observed in a study of shared T cell receptors in the human thymus. The assay was immunoSEQ multiplex PCR, and TCRdb's table has in-frame clones only and misses some. The table has more than 300,000 clones, 95% seen once. The TCR sequence derives from a human donor. Sequencing input: thymocytes.

CDR3: CAWVGPASLSYNEQFF. The CDR3 DNA reads as TGTGCCTGGGTTGGACCCGCCAGCCTCTCCTACAATGAGCAGTTCTTC. The genes are TRBV30 and TRBJ2-1; D not resolved. V was shortened by 5 bases and J by 0 bases, with 17 bases between the two germline ends. Germline V gives CDR1 GTSNPN, CDR2 SVGIG (reference sequence). The CDR3 covers 16 residues.